This record covers a single TCR beta chain. The clone's antigen remains unknown. Nothing much larger sits one base from this clone, and base qualities are not available. The entry originates in a study of OX40 agonist ivuxolimab in advanced cancers. General notes on the study: The costimulatory receptor OX40 (CD134) was targeted by ivuxolimab, a fully human IgG2 agonistic monoclonal antibody. Intravenous ivuxolimab was administered to patients every 2 weeks at six dose levels: 0.01, 0.1, 0.3, 1.5, 3 and 10 mg/kg. Of the 50 to 55 dose-escalation patients, hepatocellular carcinoma was present in roughly 19, melanoma in about 15, renal cell carcinoma in 9 and head and neck cancer in 9. In the dose-escalation cohort, 75% to 85% of patients were male, and the mean age was 60 years with a range of 23 to 79. Prior anti-PD-1, anti-PD-L1 or anti-CTLA-4 therapy was permitted, and approximately 39% of dose-escalation patients had received checkpoint inhibitors. Three dose-escalation patients achieved partial responses, one with hepatocellular carcinoma and two with cutaneous melanoma. Peripheral TCRbeta sequencing aimed to test whether ivuxolimab altered TCR sequence diversity and caused clonal T-cell expansion. The paper reports the monotherapy dose-escalation portion (N of about 54 patients) of the phase I ivuxolimab trial. The paper as a whole reports these results and caveats: After ivuxolimab, expanded clones were on average more numerous among CD8+ T cells than among CD4+ T cells. Antigen specificity was not determined for the clonally expanded peripheral T cells. In partial responders in the 0.1-3.0 mg/kg groups, normalized peripheral clonal expansion was found to be among the lowest, especially among CD8+ T cells. Low levels of normalized T-cell clonal expansion were also seen in some nonresponding patients. Clonal expansion of both CD4+ and CD8+ blood T cells was observed from baseline to week 6 at doses 0.1 to 3.0 mg/kg.

The trial excluded patients who had a history of autoimmune disease or were on systemic immunosuppression. Peripheral blood for TCR sequencing was collected from all dose cohorts at baseline, on cycle 4 day 1, and on cycle 7 day 1. The samples were taken from a phase I, first-in-human, multicenter, open-label dose-escalation trial of ivuxolimab. Adults with locally advanced or metastatic melanoma, renal cell carcinoma, hepatocellular carcinoma or head and neck squamous cell carcinoma were enrolled in the trial. Before TCR sequencing, CD4+ T cells and CD8+ T cells were sorted from peripheral blood as separate populations. V is clipped by 6 bases and J by 1 base, and the sequence between their germline boundaries is 11 bases long. The CDR3 covers 13 residues, taking in both the cysteine and the phenylalanine. Only the CDR3 portion is preserved as DNA: 39 bases, with reading frame beginning at the first base. Per the germline V gene, SQVTM is the CDR1 and ANQGSEA is the CDR2.

Genomic DNA was extracted from sorted cells for sequencing of the TCRbeta CDR3 region. The immunoSEQ Assay was used to sequence the TCRbeta CDR3 regions. TCRdb took this table from immuneACCESS and kept in-frame rearrangements with V and J called. Such tables lack part of the clones; where checked against another copy, unresolved V genes explain under half of the gap, and the rest is unexplained. The sample table holds roughly 49,000 clones, of which approximately 90% were seen once. The ten largest clones take up approximately 52% of the sample. This receptor was obtained from an adult with an advanced solid tumor such as melanoma, head and neck, liver or kidney cancer. The source material was CD4+ or CD8+ T cells sorted from blood, sampled in a trial of the OX40 agonist ivuxolimab. Rearrangement joined TRBV29-1 to TRBJ2-3; TRBD2 is a weak D gene call, 5 bases matching. The CDR3 reads as follows: CSVKLGGTDTQYF. In nucleotides, the sequence is TGCAGCGTCAAGCTGGGAGGCACAGATACGCAGTATTTT.